These 21 T cell receptor beta chains were all obtained from the same sample, sequenced in a study of T-cell reconstitution after alpha-beta-depleted transplantation in children (dated by TCRdb to the mid-2010s). Library prep was done by PCR. Sequencing took place on an Illumina HiSeq 2500. Molecular barcoding was employed in the preparation of TCR libraries, with unique molecular identifiers being used to normalize TCRbeta repertoire quantification. The raw public reads went through TCRdb reprocessing: fastp at Q25, MiXCR clone calling, in-frame beta chains kept. Every entry covers one CDR3 protein and lists the most common genes and DNA from its rows. The sample table shows about 980,000 distinct CDR3 sequences, and roughly 29% are seen once. The top ten hold more than 25% of the sample. Reading the label with the study, this specimen's treatment or condition is: allogeneic hematopoietic cell transplantation with graft depleted of TCRalphabeta T cells and CD19 B cells.

The sequencing used PBMCs, mostly from graft donor cells, collected 360 days after TCRalphabeta/CD19-depleted stem cell transplant. The receptors stem from a boy less than two years old who had a stem cell transplant for SCID, so the T cells may come from the graft donor.

The chain carries TRBV20-1 and TRBJ2-3, with D unclear. Germline-derived CDR1 and CDR2 are DFQATT and SNEGSKA (reference sequence). V was trimmed by 0 bases and J by 0 bases, leaving 16 bases between them. The CDR3 is 17 residues long. The CDR3 sequence is CSARDGRVYPSTDTQYF. In nucleotides, the CDR3 is TGCAGTGCTAGAGATGGACGGGTATACCCTAGCACAGATACGCAGTATTTT.

The chain carries TRBV12-3 or TRBV12-4 and TRBJ2-2, with 8 bases aligning to TRBD1. The CDR3 is 14 residues long. The trim removed 7 bases at V and 4 bases at J, leaving 5 bases unmatched. The CDR3 loop is CASTGTGPTGELFF. CDR3 sequence (DNA): TGTGCCAGCACCGGGACAGGTCCCACCGGGGAGCTGTTTTTT.

This clonotype occurred a few times. The chain joins TRBV27 to TRBJ2-5, with 7 bases fitting TRBD2. In germline, CDR1 is MNHEY, CDR2 SMNVEV (reference sequence). The CDR3 has 14 amino acids. V was clipped by 4 bases and J by 5 bases; unmatched bases: 7. CDR3 sequence (DNA): TGTGCCAGCAGTTCGTTACGGGGGGTGGAGACCCAGTACTTC. Translated: CASSSLRGVETQYF.

The J gene is TRBJ2-5, the V gene TRBV5-1; 7 nucleotides agree with TRBD1. Germline lookup yields CDR1 SGHRS and CDR2 YFSETQ. Unmatched junction bases numbered 9, after V lost 4 bases and J lost 0 bases. This CDR3 region has 16 residues. Written as DNA, the CDR3 is TGCGCCAGCAGCCGACAGGGCAGTACAAACCAAGAGACCCAGTACTTC. It translates to CASSRQGSTNQETQYF.

The chain employs TRBV4-3 and TRBJ2-2, with TRBD1 identical over 9 bases. After removal of 4 bases from V and 3 bases from J, the junction contained 6 bases not matched to a gene. CDR3 length: 16 amino acids. Germline V gene sequence: CDR1 LGHNA, CDR2 YSLEER. The CDR3: CASSRTDRGYTGELFF. The CDR3 DNA reads TGCGCCAGCAGCCGGACAGACAGGGGGTACACCGGGGAGCTGTTTTTT.

The chain recombines TRBV5-1 with TRBJ2-1, with D uncertain. The CDR3 contains 15 residues. The germline CDR1 and CDR2 sequences are SGHRS and YFSETQ. Trimming removed 9 bases at V and 4 bases at J, with 20 bases between. The CDR3 loop is CATSPWDSKYNEQFF. CDR3 nucleotide sequence: TGCGCCACAAGTCCGTGGGATTCTAAGTACAATGAGCAGTTCTTC.

The table lists this clonotype with a few counts. The chain joins TRBV27 to TRBJ2-2, with TRBD1 matching 8 bases. V lost 8 bases to trimming and J lost 3 bases; unmatched junction nucleotides: 11. Germline loops: CDR1 MNHEY, CDR2 SMNVEV (reference sequence). There are 16 residues in the CDR3. The CDR3 here is CASGRRTGWDTGELFF. DNA of the CDR3: TGTGCCAGCGGACGGAGGACAGGGTGGGACACCGGGGAGCTGTTTTTT.

The chain uses TRBV18 and TRBJ2-5, with 8 positions matching TRBD1. The CDR3 spans 17 residues. V was clipped by 2 bases and J by 1 base; unmatched bases: 9. Germline V gene sequence: CDR1 KGHSH, CDR2 LQKENI. As DNA, the CDR3 is TGTGCCAGCTCACCAATTCCGGGACAGGTCTTCCAAGAGACCCAGTACTTC. Translation: CASSPIPGQVFQETQYF. Variable domain in full (rest from reference TRBV18 and TRBJ2-5): NAGVMQNPRHLVRRRGQEARLRCSPMKGHSHVYWYRQLPEEGLKFMVYLQKENIIDESGMPKERFSAEFPKEGPSILRIQQVVRGDSAAYFCASSPIPGQVFQETQYFGPGTRLLVL.

The chain is built from TRBV20-1 and TRBJ1-1; TRBD1 matches 8 bases. The CDR3 sequence is 16 residues long. With V trimmed by 3 bases and J by 4 bases, 13 bases remained unmatched. Germline V CDR1 and CDR2: DFQATT, SNEGSKA (reference sequence). In DNA, the CDR3 is TGCAGTGCTAGGACCGTGGACAGGGCTATGGGCACTGAAGCTTTCTTT. Translating gives CSARTVDRAMGTEAFF.

This clonotype turned up a few times. The rearrangement joins TRBV14 to TRBJ2-7; D is uncertain. Trimming removed 0 bases from V and 0 bases from J, with 9 bases in between. CDR1 and CDR2 (germline): SGHDN, FVKESK. The CDR3 contains 15 residues. DNA of the CDR3: TGTGCCAGCAGCCAAGATGAGAGAGGCTCCTACGAGCAGTACTTC. Its translation: CASSQDERGSYEQYF.

This clonotype showed up just once. The gene calls are TRBV3-1 and TRBJ1-1; D is ambiguous. This CDR3 contains 12 residues. The ends were cut back, 3 bases at V and 5 bases at J, with 7 bases in the middle. CDR1 LGHDT and CDR2 YNNKEL come from the germline V gene (reference sequence). This CDR3 is CASSQIGTEAFF. As DNA, the CDR3 is TGTGCCAGCAGCCAGATAGGGACTGAAGCTTTCTTT. Using reference TRBV3-1 and TRBJ1-1 for the parts outside the CDR3, the full variable domain is DTAVSQTPKYLVTQMGNDKSIKCEQNLGHDTMYWYKQDSKKFLKIMFSYNNKELIINETVPNRFSPKSPDKAHLNLHINSLELGDSAVYFCASSQIGTEAFFGQGTRLTVV.

The J gene is TRBJ2-1, the V gene TRBV7-2; either TRBD1 or TRBD2 may fit D (7 bases each). Germline V lookup: CDR1 SGHTA, CDR2 FQGNSA. This CDR3 is built from 16 residues. V was pared by 1 base and J by 9 bases, with 19 bases between. In DNA form, the CDR3 reads TGTGCCAGCAGCTTAGGGGGAGGGGGCGCGGTTAGTGAGCAGTTCTTC. Protein sequence: CASSLGGGGAVSEQFF. The full variable domain, rest sourced from reference TRBV7-2 and TRBJ2-1, is GAGVSQSPSNKVTEKGKDVELRCDPISGHTALYWYRQSLGQGLEFLIYFQGNSAPDKSGLPSDRFSAERTGGSVSTLTIQRTQQEDSAVYLCASSLGGGGAVSEQFFGPGTRLTVL.

The V and J genes are TRBV20-1 and TRBJ2-1, with 10 bases that match TRBD1. Trimming took 2 bases from V and 2 from J; bases not matched to a gene: 6. CDR1 DFQATT and CDR2 SNEGSKA come from the germline V gene (reference sequence). The CDR3 runs 16 residues. CDR3 loop: CSARLTGTGAYNEQFF. The CDR3 bases are TGCAGTGCTAGACTGACCGGGACAGGGGCCTACAATGAGCAGTTCTTC.

This rearrangement joins TRBV15 to TRBJ1-5; D is unclear. V was shortened by 3 bases and J by 6 bases, with 9 bases between the two germline ends. This CDR3 has 13 residues. Germline V lookup: CDR1 LNHNV, CDR2 YYDKDF (reference sequence). DNA for the CDR3: TGTGCCACCAGCAGGATCTTGGGTCAGCCCCAGCATTTT. This translates into CATSRILGQPQHF.

The chain carries TRBV28 and TRBJ2-3; D ambiguous. The germline gives CDR1 MDHEN, CDR2 SYDVKM. The germline V and J ends were trimmed by 6 bases and 0 bases, with 19 bases remaining between them. The CDR3 length is 17 residues. CDR3 bases: TGTGCCAGCAGGCCGATTACATACATGGCTAGCACAGATACGCAGTATTTT. Its protein product is CASRPITYMASTDTQYF. The entire variable domain, with the rest obtained from reference TRBV28 and TRBJ2-3, is as follows: DVKVTQSSRYLVKRTGEKVFLECVQDMDHENMFWYRQDPGLGLRLIYFSYDVKMKEKGDIPEGYSVSREKKERFSLILESASTNQTSMYLCASRPITYMASTDTQYFGPGTRLTVL.

This chain uses TRBV5-1 with TRBJ1-4; a possible D gene is TRBD1 (6 bases). The germline V gene encodes CDR1 SGHRS and CDR2 YFSETQ. This CDR3 contains 13 residues. With 1 base removed from V and 13 bases from J, the gap between germline ends came to 14 bases. The CDR3 DNA reads as TGCGCCAGCAGCTTGTTTGGGGGCGCTGGACTGTTTTTT. Translation: CASSLFGGAGLFF.

Only a few counts were recorded for this clonotype. The chain links TRBV20-1 to TRBJ2-3; TRBD2 might be the D (5 bases). CDR1 is DFQATT and CDR2 is SNEGSKA in the germline V gene (reference sequence). Between the trimmed V and J ends, which lost 3 bases and 3 bases, there was a span of 10 bases. The CDR3 length is 13 residues. In nucleotides, the CDR3 is TGCAGTGCTAGGTTCGGAGGAACAGATACGCAGTATTTT. This codes for CSARFGGTDTQYF.

The chain couples TRBV2 to TRBJ2-7; tentative D call: TRBD1 (6 bases). The CDR3 extends over 13 amino acids. The ends were cut back, 6 bases at V and 2 bases at J, with 11 bases in the middle. Germline V gene sequence: CDR1 SNHLY, CDR2 FYNNEI. CDR3 protein: CASRAQGTYEQYF. In DNA form, the CDR3 reads TGTGCCAGCAGGGCACAGGGTACCTACGAGCAGTACTTC.

This clonotype has just a few counts. The gene calls are TRBV20-1 and TRBJ2-7; TRBD1 agrees at 7 bases. Looked up from germline, CDR1 is DFQATT and CDR2 is SNEGSKA (reference sequence). This CDR3 has 13 amino acids. The ends lost 1 base at V and 7 bases at J; junction bases unmatched: 7. The CDR3 sequence is CSARGQGRREQYF. The CDR3, as DNA: TGCAGTGCTAGAGGACAGGGACGTAGGGAGCAGTACTTC.

The chain combines TRBV12-3 or TRBV12-4 with TRBJ2-3; D gene uncertain. Trimming cost V 3 bases and J 0 bases, with 7 bases left between them. The CDR3 loop spans 14 amino acids. The CDR3 sequence is CASSFSRSTDTQYF. The CDR3 DNA reads TGTGCCAGCAGTTTCTCCCGTAGCACAGATACGCAGTATTTT.

This sequence joins TRBV5-1 and TRBJ2-3, with 7 nucleotides matching TRBD1. From germline, CDR1 is SGHRS and CDR2 YFSETQ. V was clipped by 1 base and J by 2 bases; unmatched bases: 4. This CDR3 is 15 amino acids long. The CDR3 loop is CASSLWDSYTDTQYF. Here the CDR3 DNA reads TGCGCCAGCAGCTTGTGGGACAGCTACACAGATACGCAGTATTTT.